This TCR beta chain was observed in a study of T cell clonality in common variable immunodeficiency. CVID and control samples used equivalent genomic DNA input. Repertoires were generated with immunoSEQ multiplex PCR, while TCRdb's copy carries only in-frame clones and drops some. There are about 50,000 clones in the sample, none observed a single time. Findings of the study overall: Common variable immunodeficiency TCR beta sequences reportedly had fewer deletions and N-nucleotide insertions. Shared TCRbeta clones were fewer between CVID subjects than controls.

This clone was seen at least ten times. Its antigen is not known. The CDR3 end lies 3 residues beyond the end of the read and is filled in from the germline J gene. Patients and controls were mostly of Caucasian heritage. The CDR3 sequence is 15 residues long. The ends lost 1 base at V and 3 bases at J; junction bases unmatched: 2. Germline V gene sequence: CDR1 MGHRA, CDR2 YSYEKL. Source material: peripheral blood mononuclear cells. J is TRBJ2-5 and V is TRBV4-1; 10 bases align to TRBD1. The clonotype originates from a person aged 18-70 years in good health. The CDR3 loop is CASSQAGQGKETQYF. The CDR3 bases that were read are TGCGCCAGCAGCCAAGCGGGACAGGGGAAAGAGACC.